The 18 T cell receptor beta chains listed next were all sequenced from one sample in a study of T cells after yellow fever vaccination. TCRdb fed the 5' RACE reads into MiXCR, producing one record per CDR3 protein. This sample yields 95,000 to 150,000 distinct CDR3 sequences, of which approximately 8.4% are seen a single time; about 40% belongs to the top ten. Specimen: CD8+ T cells sorted from PBMCs, collected on the day of the yellow fever booster vaccination. The receptors were sampled from a man between 18 and 29 years old who received the YFV17D yellow fever vaccine.

This clonotype was seen a handful of times. The chain is built from TRBV27 and TRBJ1-2; 7 bases are shared with TRBD1. With V trimmed by 1 base and J by 1 base, 6 bases remained unmatched. Germline CDR1 reads MNHEY; CDR2 reads SMNVEV (reference sequence). The CDR3 extends over 16 amino acids. The CDR3 sequence: CASSLYPGQINYGYTF. In DNA, the CDR3 is TGTGCCAGCAGTTTATACCCGGGACAGATTAACTATGGCTACACCTTC.

This clonotype was detected many times. The chain is built from TRBV29-1 and TRBJ2-1; possible D gene TRBD1, 6 bases. Germline values: CDR1 SQVTM, CDR2 ANQGSEA. V lost 4 bases, J lost 6 bases, and 13 bases lay in between. This CDR3 contains 13 residues. CDR3 region: CSVGQALRNEQFF. Written as DNA, the CDR3 is TGCAGCGTTGGACAGGCTCTCCGCAATGAGCAGTTCTTC.

This clonotype was detected only a few times. This chain connects TRBV10-2 to TRBJ1-1, with a weak D call TRBD1 (5 bases). CDR1 and CDR2 from the germline V gene are WSHSY and SAAADI. V lost 7 bases, J lost 6 bases, and 15 bases lay in between. The CDR3 extends over 13 amino acids. The CDR3 sequence is CASIGGGAAEAFF. CDR3 DNA: TGCGCCAGCATTGGAGGCGGGGCTGCTGAAGCTTTCTTT.

A few counts support this clonotype. The chain joins TRBV2 to TRBJ1-5; D is undetermined. This CDR3 is built from 17 residues. Germline loops: CDR1 SNHLY, CDR2 FYNNEI. The V end was cut by 1 base, the J end by 5 bases, with 18 bases between. CDR3 coding DNA: TGTGCCAGCAGTGAAGGATTTCGGACGGCGGAGTATCAGCCCCAGCATTTT. Encoded protein: CASSEGFRTAEYQPQHF.

This clonotype showed up just a few times. The genes are TRBV6-5 and TRBJ2-1; 12 positions match TRBD2. CDR1 and CDR2 (germline): MNHEY, SVGAGI. Trimming at V came to 6 bases and at J to 7 bases, leaving 4 bases not matched to a gene. The CDR3 consists of 14 residues. The chain's CDR3 is CASSRLAGENEQFF. The CDR3 DNA reads as TGTGCCAGCAGCAGACTAGCGGGGGAAAATGAGCAGTTCTTC.

The V and J genes are TRBV20-1 and TRBJ1-5; D is unclear. V gave up 5 bases and J gave up 3 bases, with 8 bases separating them. The CDR3 has 12 residues. CDR1 is DFQATT and CDR2 is SNEGSKA in the germline V gene (reference sequence). The CDR3 region has the DNA TGCAGTGCTGCAGGTTACAATCAGCCCCAGCATTTT. Amino acids: CSAAGYNQPQHF.

The table lists this clonotype with a few counts. The chain joins TRBV6-5 to TRBJ2-2; D gene unclear. Germline lookup yields CDR1 MNHEY and CDR2 SVGAGI. This CDR3 contains 14 residues. Trimming stripped 2 bases from V and 0 bases from J, with 4 bases between. The CDR3, as DNA: TGTGCCAGCAGTTACGCGGCGAACACCGGGGAGCTGTTTTTT. Translated: CASSYAANTGELFF.

This clonotype was counted between two and nine times. This chain links TRBV5-1 with TRBJ1-1, with 10 bases identical to TRBD1. Germline loops: CDR1 SGHRS, CDR2 YFSETQ. J was trimmed by 1 base and V by 2 bases; bases with no gene match: 2. This CDR3 is built from 15 residues. Written as DNA, the CDR3 is TGCGCCAGCAGCTTCGGGACAGGGGCGAACACTGAAGCTTTCTTT. This sequence encodes CASSFGTGANTEAFF.

The rearrangement links TRBV6-4 to TRBJ2-7, with a possible D match to TRBD1 (5 bases). The V gene's germline CDR1 is MRHNA and CDR2 SNTAGT. The CDR3 extends over 12 amino acids. The V gene lost 8 bases and the J gene lost 5 bases, with 13 bases spanning the gap. CDR3 nucleotide sequence: TGTGCCAGCTGCATCCGCAGGGACGAGCAGTACGTC. Protein: CASCIRRDEQYV.

The chain carries TRBV7-2 and TRBJ2-2; the D is unclear. The CDR3 extends over 13 amino acids. CDR1 is SGHTA, CDR2 FQGNSA, per germline. The V end was cut by 5 bases, the J end by 4 bases, with 8 bases between. The CDR3 region has the DNA TGTGCCAGCAGCGTCTTAAGCACCGGGGAGCTGTTTTTT. This codes for CASSVLSTGELFF.

The chain is built from TRBV4-1 and TRBJ1-1; D is undetermined. This CDR3 has 17 amino acids. Germline V lookup: CDR1 MGHRA, CDR2 YSYEKL. The V end lost 0 bases, the J end lost 4 bases, and 18 bases lay between the germline ends. CDR3 protein: CASSQDRGFGVPTEAFF. CDR3 nucleotide sequence: TGCGCCAGCAGCCAAGATCGAGGTTTTGGAGTGCCCACTGAAGCTTTCTTT.

In its sample, this clonotype was seen many times. The rearrangement uses TRBV15 and TRBJ2-7; tentatively, D is TRBD1 (6 bases). The CDR3 spans 15 residues. Germline loops: CDR1 LNHNV, CDR2 YYDKDF (reference sequence). Trimming pared 0 bases from V and 5 bases from J, leaving 14 bases between. The CDR3, as DNA: TGTGCCACCAGCAGAGATAAAACAGGGATTAACGAGCAGTACGTC. Amino acids: CATSRDKTGINEQYV.

The chain carries TRBV12-3 or TRBV12-4 and TRBJ2-2; D possibly corresponds to TRBD2 (5 bases). The length of the CDR3 is 13 residues. Trimming removed 7 bases at V and 4 bases at J, with 10 bases between. The CDR3 region has the DNA TGTGCCAGCATTGGAGGACCCACCGGGGAGCTGTTTTTT. Protein sequence: CASIGGPTGELFF.

This clonotype has more than one count but fewer than ten. This rearrangement joins TRBV7-3 to TRBJ2-3; no clear D. CDR1 and CDR2 from the germline V gene are SGHTA and FQGTGA. There are 16 residues in the CDR3. The germline V and J ends were trimmed by 0 bases and 3 bases, with 13 bases remaining between them. CDR3 in amino acids: CASSLTPTVRTDTQYF. The CDR3 DNA follows: TGTGCCAGCAGCTTAACGCCGACGGTGAGAACAGATACGCAGTATTTT.

This clonotype appeared a few times. The rearrangement links TRBV4-3 to TRBJ2-7, with 9 bases that match TRBD1. Trimming cost V 3 bases and J 5 bases; bases outside gene matches: 8. The CDR3 covers 15 residues. The germline V gene encodes CDR1 LGHNA and CDR2 YSLEER. The CDR3 region is CASSHAPGQGHEQYF. The CDR3 nucleotides read TGCGCCAGCAGCCATGCGCCGGGACAGGGCCACGAGCAGTACTTC.

There are a few counts of this clonotype. The V gene is TRBV7-3, the J gene TRBJ2-3; 14 bases are a match to TRBD2. There are 15 residues in the CDR3. Germline assignment: CDR1 SGHTA and CDR2 FQGTGA. V gave up 5 bases and J gave up 5 bases; unmatched junction bases: 3. CDR3 region: CASSRLAGGLDTQYF. The DNA of the CDR3 is TGTGCCAGCAGCCGACTAGCGGGGGGGCTAGATACGCAGTATTTT.

This clonotype was seen only a few times. The genes are TRBV12-3 or TRBV12-4 and TRBJ2-2; tentative D call: TRBD2 (7 bases). Trimming stripped 3 bases from V and 5 bases from J, with 19 bases between. This CDR3 has 17 amino acids. CDR3 in amino acids: CASSFRGLRTSTGELFF. Here the CDR3 DNA reads TGTGCCAGCAGTTTCAGGGGACTACGAACATCGACCGGGGAGCTGTTTTTT.

V is TRBV5-4 and J is TRBJ1-1, with TRBD1 matching 12 bases. V was clipped by 4 bases and J by 6 bases; unmatched bases: 7. Per germline, CDR1 SGHNT and CDR2 YYREEE (reference sequence). The CDR3 has 15 residues. This CDR3 is CASSALGQGASEAFF. CDR3 coding DNA: TGTGCCAGCAGCGCATTGGGACAGGGGGCATCTGAAGCTTTCTTT.